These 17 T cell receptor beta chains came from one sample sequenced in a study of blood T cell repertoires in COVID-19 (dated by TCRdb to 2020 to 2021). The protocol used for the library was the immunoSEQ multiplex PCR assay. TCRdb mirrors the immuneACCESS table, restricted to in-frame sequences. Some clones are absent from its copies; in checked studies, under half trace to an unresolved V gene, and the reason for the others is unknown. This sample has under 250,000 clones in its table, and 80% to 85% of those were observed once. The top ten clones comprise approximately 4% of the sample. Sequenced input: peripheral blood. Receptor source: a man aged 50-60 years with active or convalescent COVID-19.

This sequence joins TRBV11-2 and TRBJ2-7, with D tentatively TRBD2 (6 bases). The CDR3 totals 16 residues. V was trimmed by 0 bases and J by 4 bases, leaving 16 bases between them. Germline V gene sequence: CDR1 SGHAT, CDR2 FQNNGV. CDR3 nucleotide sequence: TGTGCCAGCAGCTTAGATCGGGTGGGGGAGGTGTACGAGCAGTACTTC. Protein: CASSLDRVGEVYEQYF.

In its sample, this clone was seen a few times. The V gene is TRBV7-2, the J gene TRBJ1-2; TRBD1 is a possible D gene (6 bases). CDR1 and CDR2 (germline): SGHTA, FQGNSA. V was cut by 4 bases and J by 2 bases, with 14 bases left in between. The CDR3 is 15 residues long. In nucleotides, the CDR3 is TGTGCCAGCAGCTCCGCGCACAGGGCCAACTATGGCTACACCTTC. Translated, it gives CASSSAHRANYGYTF.

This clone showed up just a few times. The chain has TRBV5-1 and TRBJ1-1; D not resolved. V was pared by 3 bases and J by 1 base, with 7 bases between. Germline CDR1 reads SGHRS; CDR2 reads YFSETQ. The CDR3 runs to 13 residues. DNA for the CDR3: TGCGCCAGCAGCTCTCAGAAGAACACTGAAGCTTTCTTT. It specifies CASSSQKNTEAFF.

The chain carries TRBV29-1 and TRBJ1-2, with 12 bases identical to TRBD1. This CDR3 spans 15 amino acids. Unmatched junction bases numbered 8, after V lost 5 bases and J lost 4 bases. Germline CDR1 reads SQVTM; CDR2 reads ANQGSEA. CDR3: CSVRHGTGGGYGYTF. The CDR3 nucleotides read TGCAGCGTTAGGCACGGGACAGGGGGCGGCTATGGCTACACCTTC.

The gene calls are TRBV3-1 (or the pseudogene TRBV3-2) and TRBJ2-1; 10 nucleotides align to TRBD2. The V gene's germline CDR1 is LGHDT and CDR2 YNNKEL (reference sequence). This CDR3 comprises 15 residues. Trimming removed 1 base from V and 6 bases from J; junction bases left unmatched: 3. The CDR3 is CASSQGSGGPNEQFF. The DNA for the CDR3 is TGTGCCAGCAGCCAAGGTAGCGGGGGGCCCAATGAGCAGTTCTTC.

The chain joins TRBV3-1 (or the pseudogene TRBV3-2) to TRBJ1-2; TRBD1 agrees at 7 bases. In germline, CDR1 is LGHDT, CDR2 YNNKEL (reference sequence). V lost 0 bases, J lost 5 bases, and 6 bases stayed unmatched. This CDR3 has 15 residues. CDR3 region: CASSQDRAGGYGYTF. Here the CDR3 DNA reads TGTGCCAGCAGCCAAGATAGGGCAGGGGGGTATGGCTACACCTTC.

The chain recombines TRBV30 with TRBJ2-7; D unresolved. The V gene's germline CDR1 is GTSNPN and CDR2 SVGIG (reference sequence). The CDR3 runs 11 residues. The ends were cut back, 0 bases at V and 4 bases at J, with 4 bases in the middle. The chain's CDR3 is CAWSVLYEQYF. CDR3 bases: TGTGCCTGGAGTGTCCTATACGAGCAGTACTTC.

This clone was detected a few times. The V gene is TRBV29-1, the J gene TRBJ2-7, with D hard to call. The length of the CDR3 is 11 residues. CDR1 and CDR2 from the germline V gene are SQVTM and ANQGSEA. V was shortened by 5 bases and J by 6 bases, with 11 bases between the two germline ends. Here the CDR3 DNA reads TGCAGCGTTAAGTGGGCAGGCGAGCAGTACTTC. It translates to CSVKWAGEQYF.

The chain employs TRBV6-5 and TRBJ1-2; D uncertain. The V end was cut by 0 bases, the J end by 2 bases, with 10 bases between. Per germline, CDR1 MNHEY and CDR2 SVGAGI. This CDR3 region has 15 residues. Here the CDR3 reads CASSYSPVLNYGYTF. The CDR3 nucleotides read TGTGCCAGCAGTTACTCGCCCGTACTGAACTATGGCTACACCTTC.

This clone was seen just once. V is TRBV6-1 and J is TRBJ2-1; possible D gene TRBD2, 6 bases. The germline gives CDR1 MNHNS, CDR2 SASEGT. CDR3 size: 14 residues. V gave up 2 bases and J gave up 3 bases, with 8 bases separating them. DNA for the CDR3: TGTGCCAGCAGTGAAACGGAGGGCTACAATGAGCAGTTCTTC. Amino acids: CASSETEGYNEQFF.

For the CDR3, the DNA is TGTGCCAGCTCACCACAGACTGAAAATTCACCCCTCCACTTT. Amino acid sequence: CASSPQTENSPLHF. The chain carries TRBV18 and TRBJ1-6; D unresolved. Germline-derived CDR1 and CDR2 are KGHSH and LQKENI. Trimming took 1 base from V and 7 from J, leaving 8 bases between them. The length of the CDR3 is 14 residues.

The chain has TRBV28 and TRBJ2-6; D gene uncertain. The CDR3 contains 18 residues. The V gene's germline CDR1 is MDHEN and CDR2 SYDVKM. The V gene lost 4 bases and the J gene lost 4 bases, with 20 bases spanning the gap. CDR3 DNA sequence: TGTGCCAGCAGTTATCGGCACGGGTCCTTATCGGGGGCCAACGTCCTGACTTTC. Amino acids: CASSYRHGSLSGANVLTF.

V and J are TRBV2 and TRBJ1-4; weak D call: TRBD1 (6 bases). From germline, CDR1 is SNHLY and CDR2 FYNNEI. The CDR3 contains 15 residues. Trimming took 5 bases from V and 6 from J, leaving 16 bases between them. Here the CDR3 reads CASSWVIKGDEKLFF. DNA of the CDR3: TGTGCCAGCAGTTGGGTCATTAAGGGGGATGAAAAACTGTTTTTT.

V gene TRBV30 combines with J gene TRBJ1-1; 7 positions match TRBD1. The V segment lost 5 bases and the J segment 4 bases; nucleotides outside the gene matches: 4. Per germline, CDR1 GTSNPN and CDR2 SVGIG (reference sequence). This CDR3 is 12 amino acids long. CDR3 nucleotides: TGTGCCTGGGACAGGGAAGTCACTGAAGCTTTCTTT. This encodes CAWDREVTEAFF.

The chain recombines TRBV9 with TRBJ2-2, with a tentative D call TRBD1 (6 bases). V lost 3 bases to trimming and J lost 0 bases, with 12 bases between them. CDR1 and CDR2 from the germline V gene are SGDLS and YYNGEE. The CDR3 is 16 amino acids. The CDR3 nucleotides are TGTGCCAGCAGCGACCAGGGGAGCGCGAACACCGGGGAGCTGTTTTTT. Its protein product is CASSDQGSANTGELFF.

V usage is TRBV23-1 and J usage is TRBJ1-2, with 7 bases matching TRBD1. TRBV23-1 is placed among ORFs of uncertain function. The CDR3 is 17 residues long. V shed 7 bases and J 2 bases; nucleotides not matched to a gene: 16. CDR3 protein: CASTPGAPGQKNYGYTF. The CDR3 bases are TGCGCCAGCACCCCTGGGGCCCCGGGACAGAAGAACTATGGCTACACCTTC.

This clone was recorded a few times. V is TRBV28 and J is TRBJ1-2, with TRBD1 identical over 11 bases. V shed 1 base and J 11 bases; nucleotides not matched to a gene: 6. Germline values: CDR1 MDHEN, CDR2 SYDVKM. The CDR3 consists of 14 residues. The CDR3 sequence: CASSLYPGQGVYTF. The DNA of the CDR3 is TGTGCCAGCAGTTTATACCCGGGACAGGGGGTTTACACCTTC.